This TCR beta chain was sequenced in a study of cytomegalovirus exposure and HLA in healthy donors. Whole-study findings and limits: The investigators catalogued about 170 TCR beta chains as cytomegalovirus-associated. An apparent linkage of common viral pathogens to several of the most significant clusters emerged in a later analysis.

Primers for the PCR totalled 60 Vbeta and 13 Jbeta. Profiling relied on immunoSEQ multiplex PCR, and the TCRdb table lists in-frame clones only, not all of them. The data show about 150,000 clones, with about 83% seen just once and 13% held by the top ten. To note about this clone: Its antigen is unidentified.

The origin of this receptor is a man aged 35-49 years in good health and CMV-seropositive. The source material was PBMCs.

Written as DNA, the CDR3 is TGTGCCAGCAGCCCCCACCCCGCGAGCTCCTACAATGAGCAGTTCTTC. Encoded protein: CASSPHPASSYNEQFF. The chain couples TRBV7-7 to TRBJ2-1; D is unclear. The CDR3 is 16 amino acids. Germline V gene data show CDR1 as SSHAT and CDR2 as FNYEAQ (reference sequence). V lost 5 bases and J 0 bases, leaving 14 bases between the germline ends. The full variable domain, with the rest looked up from reference TRBV7-7 and TRBJ2-1, is GAGVSQSPRYKVTKRGQDVTLRCDPISSHATLYWYQQALGQGPEFLTYFNYEAQPDKSGLPSDRFSAERPEGSISTLTIQRTEQRDSAMYRCASSPHPASSYNEQFFGPGTRLTVL.